Included here is one T cell receptor beta chain sequence, with context. Its cognate antigen is unknown. The data originate from a study of beta chain features in type 1 diabetes. The overall study: Comparable age, gender and cell yields were observed in patients relative to healthy donors. The study, taken as a whole, reports: Patients with Type 1 diabetes showed moderately but significantly shorter TCRB CDR3s in all four CD4+ subsets.

Sorting based on CD45RO/CCR7/CD25/CD127/CD95/CD27 separated CD4+ naive, central memory, regulatory and stem cell-like memory cells. All of the isolated RNA was reverse transcribed, so expressed TCRB transcripts were sequenced. Sequencing used immunoSEQ multiplex PCR; TCRdb keeps in-frame clones, though not all of them. Of about 160,000 clones listed, approximately 10% are singletons. The TCR sequence derives from a woman in her thirties with type 1 diabetes. Sequencing used central memory CD4+ T cells from blood.

The CDR3 DNA sequence: TGTGCCAGCAGCTGGGCGACAGGGTCTCTAGGGCCCCAGCATTTT. This codes for CASSWATGSLGPQHF. This chain joins TRBV7-8 and TRBJ1-5, with TRBD1 matching 7 bases. CDR3 size: 15 residues. Germline loops: CDR1 SGHVS, CDR2 FQNEAQ. J gave up 9 bases and V 4 bases, and 12 bases lay outside the gene matches.